This T cell receptor (beta chain) was observed in a study of blood T cells in healthy people across ages. V was cut by 4 bases and J by 5 bases, with 10 bases left in between. The CDR3 is 13 amino acids. The germline gives CDR1 SGHRS, CDR2 YFSETQ. A second PCR of roughly 7 to 11 cycles used a sample-barcoded 5' primer and a J-beta primer mix. Template switching added a 12-random-nucleotide identifier to every cDNA molecule. TCRdb independently ran MiXCR on the 5' RACE reads; one entry per CDR3 protein. This table holds 1,500,000 or so distinct CDR3 sequences, roughly 64% found once. Sequencing input: blood. The chain links TRBV5-1 to TRBJ1-5; D might be TRBD1 (5 bases). The receptor's source is a young man in good health. The CDR3 sequence is CASSVDNDQPQHF. In DNA, the CDR3 is TGCGCCAGCAGCGTGGACAACGATCAGCCCCAGCATTTT.